Each of the 17 T cell receptor beta chains below was sequenced from the same sample in a study of shared clonotypes between healthy human individuals. Method: immunoSEQ multiplex PCR; TCRdb's copy keeps in-frame clones and lacks some. This table has about 490,000 clones, less than 80% appearing once. The sequenced material came from PBMCs. These receptors all come from a middle-aged woman in good health. Some clones in this sample may be carry-over from other donors' samples.

The gene calls are TRBV5-1 and TRBJ2-2; 8 nucleotides line up with TRBD1. Germline CDR1 is SGHRS and CDR2 is YFSETQ. This CDR3 has 16 amino acids. Germline trimming cut 0 bases from V and 1 base from J; bases unmatched to any gene: 2. CDR3 amino acids: CASSLDGTGNTGELFF. The CDR3 DNA reads as TGCGCCAGCAGCTTGGATGGGACAGGGAACACCGGGGAGCTGTTTTTT. Full variable domain (outside the CDR3, taken from reference TRBV5-1 and TRBJ2-2): KAGVTQTPRYLIKTRGQQVTLSCSPISGHRSVSWYQQTPGQGLQFLFEYFSETQRNKGNFPGRFSGRQFSNSRSEMNVSTLELGDSALYLCASSLDGTGNTGELFFGEGSRLTVL.

The rearrangement joins TRBV5-5 to TRBJ2-7, with TRBD1 identical over 8 bases. The trim removed 7 bases at V and 3 bases at J, leaving 6 bases unmatched. In germline, CDR1 is SGHKS, CDR2 YYEKEE (reference sequence). This CDR3 spans 13 amino acids. The CDR3 DNA reads TGTGCCAGCGGAAAGACAGGGGACTACGAGCAGTACTTC. It codes for CASGKTGDYEQYF.

This chain joins TRBV9 and TRBJ2-2; TRBD1 agrees at 9 bases. V was pared by 0 bases and J by 6 bases, with 3 bases of the junction left unmatched. Germline V gene sequence: CDR1 SGDLS, CDR2 YYNGEE. The CDR3 has 15 residues. CDR3 sequence: CASSVVTGGSGELFF. The CDR3 DNA reads TGTGCCAGCAGCGTAGTGACAGGGGGGTCCGGGGAGCTGTTTTTT.

V usage is TRBV7-6 and J usage is TRBJ1-2; D remains unclear. Trimming took 5 bases from V and 4 from J, leaving 11 bases between them. The CDR3 loop spans 13 amino acids. The germline V gene encodes CDR1 SGHVS and CDR2 FNYEAQ. In DNA form, the CDR3 reads TGTGCCAGCAGCCCTCCGGCGGGCTATGGCTACACCTTC. It encodes CASSPPAGYGYTF.

J is TRBJ1-4 and V is TRBV29-1, with TRBD1 matching over 10 bases. CDR1 and CDR2 from the germline V gene are SQVTM and ANQGSEA. The CDR3 is 14 residues long. J gave up 7 bases and V 1 base, and 3 bases lay outside the gene matches. CDR3 amino acids: CSVEGTGGSEKLFF. The CDR3 coding sequence is TGCAGCGTTGAAGGGACAGGGGGGTCTGAAAAACTGTTTTTT.

V and J are TRBV5-1 and TRBJ1-4, with no clear D. Germline V lookup: CDR1 SGHRS, CDR2 YFSETQ. The ends were cut back, 0 bases at V and 8 bases at J, with 11 bases in the middle. The CDR3 contains 14 residues. The CDR3 DNA follows: TGCGCCAGCAGCTTGGACGGGCGCAGGGAAAAACTGTTTTTT. As protein: CASSLDGRREKLFF.

The J gene is TRBJ1-4, the V gene TRBV5-1; D possibly corresponds to TRBD1 (5 bases). This CDR3 has 12 residues. Between the trimmed V and J ends, which lost 2 bases and 14 bases, there was a span of 13 bases. CDR1 and CDR2 (germline): SGHRS, YFSETQ. CDR3 DNA: TGCGCCAGCAGCTTACCGGGACCAGGGCTGTTTTTT. Encoded protein: CASSLPGPGLFF.

This CDR3 reads CASSQERQQGIGGNQPQHF. Here the CDR3 DNA reads TGCGCCAGCAGCCAAGAGCGGCAACAGGGGATAGGGGGCAATCAGCCCCAGCATTTT. This sequence joins TRBV4-1 and TRBJ1-5; 7 bases fit TRBD1. Unmatched junction bases numbered 13, after V lost 0 bases and J lost 2 bases. Germline loops: CDR1 MGHRA, CDR2 YSYEKL. The CDR3 sequence is 19 residues long.

The chain links TRBV7-9 to TRBJ2-1; 8 nucleotides line up with TRBD1. CDR3 length: 15 residues. V shed 2 bases, J shed 8 bases, and the junction held 8 bases outside the gene matches. Germline CDR1 and CDR2: SEHNR and FQNEAQ (reference sequence). CDR3: CASSLQGASSDEQFF. The CDR3 DNA is TGTGCCAGCAGCTTACAGGGGGCCTCGAGCGATGAGCAGTTCTTC.

This chain joins TRBV2 and TRBJ2-1, with TRBD1 matching over 9 bases. Per germline, CDR1 SNHLY and CDR2 FYNNEI. Trimming took 8 bases from V and 5 from J; bases not matched to a gene: 7. The CDR3 loop spans 14 amino acids. The CDR3 DNA sequence: TGTGCCAGCGTTTGGGGACAGGGTAACAATGAGCAGTTCTTC. Protein product: CASVWGQGNNEQFF. The full variable domain, rest sourced from reference TRBV2 and TRBJ2-1, is EPEVTQTPSHQVTQMGQEVILRCVPISNHLYFYWYRQILGQKVEFLVSFYNNEISEKSEIFDDQFSVERPDGSNFTLKIRSTKLEDSAMYFCASVWGQGNNEQFFGPGTRLTVL.

The chain has TRBV19 and TRBJ2-5; 10 bases are a match to TRBD2. The length of the CDR3 is 15 residues. The V and J ends lost 7 bases and 5 bases, in that order; junction bases with no gene match: 10. The germline CDR1 and CDR2 sequences are LNHDA and SQIVND (reference sequence). CDR3 bases: TGTGCCAGTACCAGGGGGACTAGCGTAGGGGAGACCCAGTACTTC. Translating it yields CASTRGTSVGETQYF.

The V and J genes are TRBV11-2 and TRBJ2-2, with D possibly being TRBD2 (6 bases). Germline V gene data show CDR1 as SGHAT and CDR2 as FQNNGV. V was shortened by 5 bases and J by 0 bases, with 13 bases between the two germline ends. This CDR3 is 16 amino acids long. The CDR3 DNA sequence: TGTGCCAGCAGCCTCGGGGTAGCGGCGAACACCGGGGAGCTGTTTTTT. Translating it yields CASSLGVAANTGELFF.

Regarding this clone: A single base separates this from a much larger clone, so it may be a read error. This sample includes further DNA sequences coding for the same CDR3. The genes are TRBV5-6 and TRBJ1-1; weak D call: TRBD1 (6 bases). The V and J ends lost 6 bases and 8 bases respectively, with 23 bases between them. Germline assignment: CDR1 SGHDT and CDR2 YYEEEE. The CDR3 totals 15 residues. Written as DNA, the CDR3 is TGTGCCAGCACCCTGGCTGGGGGCTTGCTCACCGAAGCTTTCTTT. It translates to CASTLAGGLLTEAFF.

The chain employs TRBV7-6 and TRBJ2-5, with TRBD1 identical over 7 bases. Per germline, CDR1 SGHVS and CDR2 FNYEAQ. V was clipped by 2 bases and J by 5 bases; unmatched bases: 5. This CDR3 is built from 14 residues. In DNA, the CDR3 is TGTGCCAGCAGCTTACGGACAGGTCTCGAGACCCAGTACTTC. It yields the protein CASSLRTGLETQYF.

With regard to this clone: A far larger clone is just one base off, so this is likely a read error. The chain joins TRBV25-1 to TRBJ1-6; unclear D gene. Per germline, CDR1 MGHDK and CDR2 SYGVNS. V was shortened by 2 bases and J by 7 bases, with 6 bases between the two germline ends. The CDR3 covers 13 residues. The CDR3 coding sequence is TGTGCCAGCAGTGAACCTGAGAATTCACCCCTCCACTTT. Its translation: CASSEPENSPLHF.

In DNA, the CDR3 is TGTGCCATCAGTTGGGGGGATAATGAAAAACTGTTTTTT. As protein: CAISWGDNEKLFF. J is TRBJ1-4 and V is TRBV10-3, with D possibly matching TRBD1 (5 bases). V was pared by 5 bases and J by 4 bases, with 8 bases between. The CDR3 sequence is 13 residues long. CDR1 ENHRY and CDR2 SYGVKD come from the germline V gene.

The V gene is TRBV11-3, the J gene TRBJ2-5; 8 bases map to TRBD1. The CDR3 has 16 amino acids. J lost 5 bases, V lost 6 bases, and 14 bases had no gene match. The germline V gene has CDR1 SGHNT and CDR2 YENEEA. The CDR3 loop reads CASRTRWQGACETQYF. The CDR3 DNA reads as TGTGCCAGCAGGACTCGTTGGCAGGGGGCCTGTGAGACCCAGTACTTC.